This T cell receptor beta chain was identified during a study of T cell changes during pregnancy in multiple sclerosis. This clone turned up a few times. V trimming: 8 bases; J trimming: 0 bases; junction bases outside the gene matches: 0. The CDR3 runs 13 residues. Germline V CDR1 and CDR2: MRHNA, SNTAGT. Sequencing was performed with immunoSEQ multiplex PCR; in TCRdb, only in-frame clones are kept and a portion is missing. The sample holds approximately 100,000 clones, approximately 90% seen once. The starting material was peripheral blood, obtained after pregnancy. The gene calls are TRBV6-4 and TRBJ2-3; 9 positions match TRBD1. This TCR came from a female donor in good health, enrolled as a control in a pregnancy study. The CDR3 is CASGTGSTDTQYF. As DNA, the CDR3 is TGTGCCAGCGGGACAGGGAGCACAGATACGCAGTATTTT.